These 25 T cell receptor beta chains came from one sample sequenced in a study of blood T cells in healthy people across ages. PCR was performed a second time for about 7 to 11 cycles using a sample-barcoded 5' primer and a J-beta primer mix. MiXCR, applied by TCRdb to the 5' RACE reads, yields one record per CDR3 protein. Counted here are around 1,000,000 distinct CDR3 sequences, 35% to 40% occurring once; the ten biggest clones make up around 13%. The sample was blood. The receptors here all came from a man younger than 35 in good health.

J is TRBJ1-5 and V is TRBV4-3; D ambiguous. V was cut by 1 base and J by 5 bases, with 6 bases left in between. Germline V gives CDR1 LGHNA, CDR2 YSLEER. The CDR3 has 13 residues. The CDR3 nucleotides read TGCGCCAGCAGCCAAGGGAGGGATCAGCCCCAGCATTTT. Protein sequence: CASSQGRDQPQHF.

On this clonotype: Germline is not matched at one junction end, which may reflect a read error. V gene TRBV27 combines with J gene TRBJ1-2; unclear D gene. The CDR3 has 13 residues. CDR1 MNHEY and CDR2 SMNVEV come from the germline V gene (reference sequence). CDR3 loop: CASGTRRFYGYIF. CDR3 coding DNA: TGTGCCAGCGGAACTCGGCGGTTTTATGGCTACATCTTC.

The chain links TRBV15 to TRBJ2-1, with D perhaps matching TRBD2 (5 bases). Trimming shortened V by 1 base and J by 6 bases, and 16 bases separated the two germline ends. The length of the CDR3 is 16 residues. Germline assignment: CDR1 LNHNV and CDR2 YYDKDF (reference sequence). Here the CDR3 DNA reads TGTGCCACCAGCAGAGTTTATGCGGGTACCCGCAATGAGCAGTTCTTC. Its protein is CATSRVYAGTRNEQFF. Full variable domain (remainder filled in from reference TRBV15 and TRBJ2-1): DAMVIQNPRYQVTQFGKPVTLSCSQTLNHNVMYWYQQKSSQAPKLLFHYYDKDFNNEADTPDNFQSRRPNTSFCFLDIRSPGLGDTAMYLCATSRVYAGTRNEQFFGPGTRLTVL.

The genes are TRBV4-3 and TRBJ1-6; D call uncertain. This CDR3 has 16 residues. The germline V gene has CDR1 LGHNA and CDR2 YSLEER. The germline V and J ends were trimmed by 0 bases and 5 bases, with 11 bases remaining between them. The CDR3 spells CASSQEERANNSPLHF. The CDR3 nucleotides are TGCGCCAGCAGCCAAGAGGAGCGTGCAAATAATTCACCCCTCCACTTT.

The rearrangement uses TRBV2 and TRBJ2-3; D is unclear. This CDR3 has 14 residues. Germline CDR1 and CDR2: SNHLY and FYNNEI. Trimming removed 6 bases from V and 0 bases from J, with 10 bases in between. As DNA, the CDR3 is TGTGCCAGCAGGAGAACGGAGAGCACAGATACGCAGTATTTT. Its protein product is CASRRTESTDTQYF. The full variable domain, its missing parts supplied by reference TRBV2 and TRBJ2-3, is EPEVTQTPSHQVTQMGQEVILRCVPISNHLYFYWYRQILGQKVEFLVSFYNNEISEKSEIFDDQFSVERPDGSNFTLKIRSTKLEDSAMYFCASRRTESTDTQYFGPGTRLTVL.

There are a few counts of this clonotype. The chain combines TRBV7-2 with TRBJ2-1; D not certain. TRBJ2-7 explains the end of the DNA better; the J call may be wrong. There are 15 residues in the CDR3. Germline V gene data show CDR1 as SGHTA and CDR2 as FQGNSA. The CDR3 DNA follows: TGTGCCAGCAGCTTAAATGTCGGAAACTACAATGAGCAGTACTTC. Amino acid sequence: CASSLNVGNYNEQYF.

In this sample, this clonotype turned up a few times. The rearrangement links TRBV7-6 to TRBJ1-4; no clear D gene. Germline assignment: CDR1 SGHVS and CDR2 FNYEAQ. The V and J ends lost 3 bases and 4 bases respectively, with 6 bases between them. This CDR3 contains 13 residues. CDR3: CASSFANNEKLFF. The DNA of the CDR3 is TGTGCCAGCAGCTTCGCAAATAATGAAAAACTGTTTTTT.

J is TRBJ1-1 and V is TRBV7-9; D call uncertain. CDR1 is SEHNR and CDR2 is FQNEAQ in the germline V gene (reference sequence). V lost 5 bases and J 2 bases, leaving 12 bases between the germline ends. CDR3 length equals 14 residues. CDR3 in amino acids: CASSGEGPNTEAFF. CDR3 DNA sequence: TGTGCCAGCAGCGGGGAGGGTCCTAACACTGAAGCTTTCTTT.

The V call is TRBV6-6, the J call TRBJ2-5; no definite D call. This CDR3 has 15 amino acids. The germline gives CDR1 MNHNY, CDR2 SVGAGI (reference sequence). Deletions cut 0 bases from V and 2 bases from J, with 10 bases between. The CDR3 DNA sequence: TGTGCCAGCAGTTACTCATTGACACGTCAAGAGACCCAGTACTTC. It specifies CASSYSLTRQETQYF.

The chain joins TRBV29-1 to TRBJ1-2; 7 nucleotides align to TRBD1. CDR3 length: 15 residues. Germline CDR1 is SQVTM and CDR2 is ANQGSEA. The V and J ends lost 3 bases and 5 bases, in that order; junction bases with no gene match: 12. This chain's CDR3 is CSVDRTGDSGYGYTF. CDR3 DNA sequence: TGCAGCGTTGACCGTACCGGGGACAGTGGGTATGGCTACACCTTC.

This chain uses TRBV29-1 with TRBJ2-5, with 9 bases that match TRBD1. The J call is uncertain, as TRBJ2-7 better fits the DNA end. CDR1 SQVTM and CDR2 ANQGSEA come from the germline V gene. The CDR3 has 13 amino acids. The CDR3 DNA is TGCAGCGCCCAAGGGACAGGGCGCTACGAGCAGTACTTC. Protein sequence: CSAQGTGRYEQYF.

The V call is TRBV11-2, the J call TRBJ1-6; D perhaps matches TRBD1 (5 bases). The CDR3 extends over 14 amino acids. Germline CDR1 SGHAT, CDR2 FQNNGV. V was cut by 5 bases and J by 6 bases, with 11 bases left in between. Here the CDR3 reads CASSTRQTNSPLHF. The DNA for the CDR3 is TGTGCCAGCAGCACCAGACAGACTAATTCACCCCTCCACTTT.

The V gene is TRBV24-1, the J gene TRBJ2-5; the D gene is possibly TRBD2 (8 bases). Trimming left V 4 bases short and J 11 bases short, with 16 bases between. The CDR3 has 13 amino acids. Per the germline V gene, CDR1 is KGHDR and CDR2 is SFDVKD. The CDR3 loop is CATSEGTAGVQYF. The CDR3 DNA is TGTGCCACCAGTGAAGGGACAGCGGGGGTGCAGTACTTC.

This clonotype was detected a few times. The chain is built from TRBV4-1 and TRBJ2-3; D might be TRBD2 (6 bases). CDR3 size: 19 residues. Germline assignment: CDR1 MGHRA and CDR2 YSYEKL. Trimming removed 0 bases from V and 0 bases from J, with 19 bases in between. CDR3 DNA sequence: TGCGCCAGCAGCCAAGAGTATTCCTTAGCGGAAACTAGCACAGATACGCAGTATTTT. Its protein is CASSQEYSLAETSTDTQYF.

Comments on this clonotype: Mismatch with germline at one junction end may stem from a read error. The chain recombines TRBV9 with TRBJ1-2; 8 bases are shared with TRBD1. Germline V gene sequence: CDR1 SGDLS, CDR2 YYNGEE. The CDR3 contains 15 residues. The CDR3 DNA follows: TGTGCCAGCAGTCCCCAAGGGCAGGGGGCATATGGCCACACCTTC. It is translated as CASSPQGQGAYGHTF.

This chain connects TRBV20-1 to TRBJ2-5; D possibly uses TRBD1 or TRBD2 (5 bases each). Germline CDR1 is DFQATT and CDR2 is SNEGSKA (reference sequence). The CDR3 runs 14 residues. The germline V and J ends were trimmed by 0 bases and 3 bases, with 11 bases remaining between them. The CDR3 is CSARDRDGKETQYF. The CDR3 region has the DNA TGCAGTGCTAGAGACCGGGACGGTAAAGAGACCCAGTACTTC.

The J gene is TRBJ1-2, the V gene TRBV12-3 or TRBV12-4, with D perhaps matching TRBD1 (6 bases). The CDR3 consists of 15 residues. Trimming left V 5 bases short and J 5 bases short, with 18 bases between. The DNA of the CDR3 is TGTGCCAGCAGTCCCACCGCTAGAGGGGGATATGGCTACACCTTC. Amino acids: CASSPTARGGYGYTF.

The CDR3 loop is CASSGDRSSNTGELFF. The CDR3, as DNA: TGTGCCAGCAGCGGCGACAGGAGCTCGAACACCGGGGAGCTGTTTTTT. The rearrangement links TRBV9 to TRBJ2-2; maybe TRBD1 (6 bases). Trimming stripped 3 bases from V and 0 bases from J, with 12 bases between. This CDR3 contains 16 residues. Germline V gene data show CDR1 as SGDLS and CDR2 as YYNGEE.

The chain combines TRBV5-6 with TRBJ2-1; D remains unclear. This CDR3 spans 16 amino acids. CDR1 is SGHDT and CDR2 is YYEEEE in the germline V gene. V lost 0 bases and J 4 bases, leaving 14 bases between the germline ends. The CDR3 region is CASSLEREALYNEQFF. CDR3 sequence (DNA): TGTGCCAGCAGCTTGGAAAGGGAAGCTTTATACAATGAGCAGTTCTTC.

V and J are TRBV7-9 and TRBJ2-7; 8 nucleotides align to TRBD2. The CDR3 consists of 15 residues. In germline, CDR1 is SEHNR, CDR2 FQNEAQ (reference sequence). The J segment lost 7 bases and the V segment lost 6 bases, leaving 14 bases of the junction unmatched. The CDR3 is CASSSGGAIYNEQYF. The CDR3 DNA reads as TGTGCCAGCAGTTCCGGGGGGGCTATCTACAATGAGCAGTACTTC.

This clonotype was counted a few times. V gene TRBV7-6 combines with J gene TRBJ2-4; D perhaps matches TRBD2 (5 bases). The last part of the DNA fits TRBJ2-5 better; the J call may be wrong. This CDR3 has 16 residues. Germline V CDR1 and CDR2: SGHVS, FNYEAQ. The CDR3 DNA reads TGTGCCAGCAGCTTAGGGACTTACATACTTCAAGAGACCCAGTACTTC. Residues: CASSLGTYILQETQYF.

The sample holds a few counts of this clonotype. The rearrangement joins TRBV14 to TRBJ1-2; D not certain. This CDR3 comprises 13 residues. Germline CDR1 reads SGHDN; CDR2 reads FVKESK. V gave up 0 bases and J gave up 5 bases, with 7 bases separating them. The CDR3 region has the DNA TGTGCCAGCAGCCAAGATCTACAATATGGCTACACCTTC. The encoded protein is CASSQDLQYGYTF.

Remarks on this clonotype: Germline is not matched at one junction end, which may reflect a read error. The rearrangement uses TRBV9 and TRBJ2-5; no firm D call. CDR3 length equals 14 residues. Germline V lookup: CDR1 SGDLS, CDR2 YYNGEE. CDR3 amino acids: CAGSVFDKQETQYF. In DNA form, the CDR3 reads TGTGCCGGCAGCGTATTCGACAAGCAAGAGACCCAGTACTTC.

This clonotype was seen just once. The chain couples TRBV6-5 to TRBJ1-1; D remains ambiguous. The germline V gene has CDR1 MNHEY and CDR2 SVGAGI. The V and J ends lost 6 bases and 1 base respectively, with 12 bases between them. This CDR3 region has 14 residues. CDR3 nucleotide sequence: TGTGCCAGCAGGAAGCCCGACGGGAACACTGAAGCTTTCTTT. Its translation: CASRKPDGNTEAFF.

This clonotype was recorded a few times. The genes are TRBV7-2 and TRBJ1-5; possibly TRBD1 for D (5 bases). The CDR3 is made up of 16 amino acids. V lost 5 bases to trimming and J lost 5 bases, with 19 bases between them. In germline, CDR1 is SGHTA, CDR2 FQGNSA. CDR3 coding DNA: TGTGCCAGCAGCCCACAATCGTCGGCAGGGTATCAGCCCCAGCATTTT. Translation gives CASSPQSSAGYQPQHF.